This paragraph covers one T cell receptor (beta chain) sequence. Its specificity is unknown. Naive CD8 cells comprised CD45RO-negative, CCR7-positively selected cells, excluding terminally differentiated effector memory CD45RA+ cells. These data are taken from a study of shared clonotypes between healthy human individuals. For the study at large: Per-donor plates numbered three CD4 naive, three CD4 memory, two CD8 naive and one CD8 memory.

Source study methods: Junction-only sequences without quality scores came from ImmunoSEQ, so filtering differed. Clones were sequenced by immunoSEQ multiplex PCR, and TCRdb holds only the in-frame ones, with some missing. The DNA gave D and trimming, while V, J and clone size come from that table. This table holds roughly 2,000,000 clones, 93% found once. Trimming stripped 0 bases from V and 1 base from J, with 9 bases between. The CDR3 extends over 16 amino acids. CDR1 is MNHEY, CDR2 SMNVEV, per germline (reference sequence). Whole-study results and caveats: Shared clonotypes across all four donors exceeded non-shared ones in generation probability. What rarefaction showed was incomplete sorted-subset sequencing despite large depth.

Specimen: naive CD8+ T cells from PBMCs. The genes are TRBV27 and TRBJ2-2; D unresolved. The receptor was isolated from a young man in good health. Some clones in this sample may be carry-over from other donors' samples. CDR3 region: CASSLSVMGNTGELFF. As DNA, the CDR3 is TGTGCCAGCAGTTTATCGGTAATGGGGAACACCGGGGAGCTGTTTTTT.